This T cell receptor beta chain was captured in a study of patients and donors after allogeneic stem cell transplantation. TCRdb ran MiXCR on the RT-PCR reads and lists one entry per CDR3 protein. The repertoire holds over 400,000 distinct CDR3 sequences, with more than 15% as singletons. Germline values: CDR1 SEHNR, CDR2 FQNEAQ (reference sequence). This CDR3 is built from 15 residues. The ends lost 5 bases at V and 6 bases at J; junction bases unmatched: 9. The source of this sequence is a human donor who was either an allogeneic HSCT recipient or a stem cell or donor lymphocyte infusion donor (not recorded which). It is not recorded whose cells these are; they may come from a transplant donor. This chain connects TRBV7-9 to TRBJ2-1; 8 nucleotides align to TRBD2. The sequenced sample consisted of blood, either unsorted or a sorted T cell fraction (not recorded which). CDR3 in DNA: TGTGCCAGCAGCGTGGTGGCGGGAGGAGGCAATGAGCAGTTCTTC. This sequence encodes CASSVVAGGGNEQFF.